This T cell receptor (beta chain) derives from a study of blood T cell repertoires in COVID-19. This clone occurred once. Methods used by the authors: Nucleated cell number was recorded as an estimate derived from reference gene primer amplification. Assay used: immunoSEQ multiplex PCR; TCRdb lists only in-frame clones, some missing. The V and J calls and the clone size are those of that table, but D and trimming were determined from the DNA. The repertoire holds approximately 350,000 clones, with around nine tenths as singletons. Trimming removed 0 bases from V and 2 bases from J; junction bases left unmatched: 5. The CDR3 covers 16 residues. Germline lookup yields CDR1 LGHNA and CDR2 YSLEER.

The sequencing sample was made of peripheral blood. The TCR originated in a woman in her 70s with COVID-19, enrolled during active disease. The rearrangement joins TRBV4-3 to TRBJ2-3; 7 nucleotides align to TRBD1. This CDR3 reads CASSQDSGQHTDTQYF. CDR3 DNA sequence: TGCGCCAGCAGCCAAGATTCGGGACAGCACACAGATACGCAGTATTTT.